This is a list of T cell receptor beta chains from one sample in a study of T cells in Graves' hyperthyroidism and ophthalmopathy. TCRdb processed the multiplex PCR reads anew with MiXCR; each CDR3 protein has one entry. The table lists fewer than 400,000 distinct CDR3 sequences, 11% to 15% of them singletons, with 25% to 30% in the top ten. Material for sequencing was blood. These receptors came from a man aged 45 to 65 with Graves' ophthalmopathy. CDR3s include the opening cysteine and the closing phenylalanine or tryptophan. The order of the fields is D gene, J gene, clone size, V gene, CDR3 protein, CDR3 DNA. D genes are given only for firm matches. The size field is filled for only some rows; it gives once, few, many or a size class.

>-|TRBJ2-1|many|TRBV12-3/TRBV12-4
CASSLLGDYNEQFF
TGTGCCAGCAGTTTGTTGGGGGATTACAATGAGCAGTTCTTC
>-|TRBJ2-7|-|TRBV5-1
CASSAGSINEQYF
TGCGCCAGCAGCGCCGGGAGCATAAACGAGCAGTACTTC
>-|TRBJ1-6|-|TRBV3-1
CASSQGGGGSPLHF
TGTGCCAGCAGCCAGGGAGGGGGAGGTTCACCCCTCCACTTT
>TRBD1|TRBJ1-2|-|TRBV5-1
CASSFGTGTYGYTF
TGCGCCAGCAGCTTCGGGACAGGGACCTATGGCTACACCTTC
>-|TRBJ1-5|many|TRBV12-3/TRBV12-4
CASSPGQSPNQPQHF
TGTGCCAGCAGCCCAGGACAATCCCCAAATCAGCCCCAGCATTTT
>TRBD2|TRBJ2-5|many|TRBV30
CAWTRTSGRQETQYF
TGTGCCTGGACTCGGACTAGCGGGAGACAGGAGACCCAGTACTTC
>-|TRBJ2-5|few|TRBV25-1
CASSWNQAQYF
TGTGCCAGCAGTTGGAACCAGGCCCAGTACTTC
>-|TRBJ2-5|-|TRBV9
CASSTDSHGQETQYF
TGTGCCAGCAGCACAGACAGTCACGGGCAAGAGACCCAGTACTTC
>TRBD2|TRBJ2-7|many|TRBV3-1
CASSHLGGRYYEQYF
TGTGCCAGCAGCCACCTAGGCGGGAGGTACTACGAGCAGTACTTC
>TRBD2|TRBJ2-3|many|TRBV5-1
CASRELAGGLDTQYF
TGCGCCAGCCGCGAACTAGCGGGGGGACTGGATACGCAGTATTTT
>TRBD1|TRBJ2-7|many|TRBV27
CASSPLGTGGYEQYF
TGTGCCAGCAGCCCGTTGGGGACAGGGGGCTACGAGCAGTACTTC
>TRBD1|TRBJ2-2|many|TRBV5-1
CARPPASGTGITGELFF
TGCGCCAGACCCCCGGCTTCAGGGACAGGGATCACCGGGGAGCTGTTTTTT
>-|TRBJ1-1|many|TRBV5-5
CASSFSSLMSTEAFF
TGTGCCAGCAGCTTCTCGTCCCTCATGAGCACTGAAGCTTTCTTT
>TRBD2|TRBJ2-7|many|TRBV7-9
CASSSTLAGSYEQYF
TGTGCCAGCAGCTCCACGCTAGCGGGCTCCTACGAGCAGTACTTC
>-|TRBJ1-1|many|TRBV12-3/TRBV12-4
CASSLRDTDTEAFF
TGTGCCAGCAGTTTGAGGGACACGGACACTGAAGCTTTCTTT
>TRBD2|TRBJ2-5|-|TRBV5-1
CASSFGLAGVSETQYF
TGCGCCAGCAGCTTTGGACTAGCGGGAGTCTCGGAGACCCAGTACTTC
>-|TRBJ2-7|many|TRBV3-1
CASSQVQAASVYEQYF
TGTGCCAGCAGCCAAGTTCAGGCGGCATCGGTCTACGAGCAGTACTTC
>-|TRBJ2-7|many|TRBV3-1
CASSPGTPYEQYF
TGTGCCAGCAGCCCCGGGACCCCCTACGAGCAGTACTTC
>TRBD2|TRBJ2-5|many|TRBV2
CASSDASGIAETQYF
TGTGCCAGCAGTGACGCTAGCGGGATCGCGGAGACCCAGTACTTC
>-|TRBJ1-1|few|TRBV12-3/TRBV12-4
CASSLIGGGNTEAFF
TGTGCCAGCAGTTTAATCGGGGGCGGGAACACTGAAGCTTTCTTT
>-|TRBJ1-1|many|TRBV20-1
CSAPDNSEAFF
TGCAGTGCTCCAGACAATTCTGAAGCTTTCTTT
>TRBD1|TRBJ1-4|-|TRBV19
CASSSPGTGVSSEKLFF
TGTGCCAGTAGCAGTCCCGGGACAGGGGTTAGTAGTGAAAAACTGTTTTTT
>-|TRBJ1-3|-|TRBV6-1
CASSFRNTIYF
TGTGCCAGCAGTTTTCGGAACACAATATATTTT
>-|TRBJ1-1|many|TRBV7-8
CASSLTRPNPTEAFF
TGTGCCAGCAGCTTAACTAGACCAAATCCAACTGAAGCTTTCTTT
>-|TRBJ1-1|-|TRBV25-1
CASSEHGFNTEAFF
TGTGCCAGCAGTGAACATGGATTTAACACTGAAGCTTTCTTT
>TRBD1|TRBJ2-7|few|TRBV6-1
CASSEVGQDIYEQYF
TGTGCCAGCAGTGAAGTTGGACAGGATATCTACGAGCAGTACTTC
>TRBD1|TRBJ1-1|many|TRBV18
CASSQGTAYEAFF
TGTGCCAGCTCACAGGGGACAGCCTATGAAGCTTTCTTT
>-|TRBJ1-4|-|TRBV25-1
CAGRRNEKLFF
TGTGCCGGCAGACGTAATGAAAAACTGTTTTTT
>TRBD1|TRBJ2-2|-|TRBV4-1
CASSQGTGRSGELFF
TGCGCCAGCAGCCAAGGGACAGGACGGTCCGGGGAGCTGTTTTTT
>-|TRBJ2-3|few|TRBV4-2
CASSQAGLGEATDTQYF
TGTGCCAGCAGCCAAGCGGGGTTAGGGGAAGCCACAGATACGCAGTATTTT
>-|TRBJ2-7|many|TRBV7-9
CASSSSGFYEQYF
TGTGCCAGCAGTTCGTCCGGGTTCTACGAGCAGTACTTC
>-|TRBJ2-6|few|TRBV3-1
CASSRFSGANVLTF
TGTGCCAGCAGCCGGTTCTCTGGGGCCAACGTCCTGACTTTC
>TRBD2|TRBJ2-5|many|TRBV2
CASRGTSGGGLSQETQYF
TGTGCCAGCAGAGGGACTAGCGGGGGGGGCCTGTCGCAAGAGACCCAGTACTTC
>TRBD1|TRBJ2-7|-|TRBV11-1
CASSHRGTGSYEQYF
TGTGCCAGCAGCCACCGCGGGACAGGGAGCTACGAGCAGTACTTC
>TRBD1|TRBJ2-7|-|TRBV27
CASSLESGQGYEQYF
TGTGCCAGCAGTTTAGAATCCGGACAGGGCTACGAGCAGTACTTC
>-|TRBJ2-5|many|TRBV2
CASIGSQETQYF
TGTGCCAGCATCGGCAGCCAAGAGACCCAGTACTTC
>TRBD2|TRBJ2-7|many|TRBV5-1
CASSPQTSGSSYEQYF
TGCGCCAGCAGCCCCCAGACTAGCGGGAGCTCCTACGAGCAGTACTTC
>TRBD2|TRBJ2-7|-|TRBV6-5
CASSYPPRTSGRDAYEQYF
TGTGCCAGCAGTTATCCACCGCGGACTAGCGGGAGGGACGCCTACGAGCAGTACTTC
>-|TRBJ2-6|few|TRBV29-1
CSVDLSGANVLTF
TGCAGCGTTGACCTCTCTGGGGCCAACGTCCTGACTTTC
>TRBD2|TRBJ2-7|many|TRBV14
CASSQRPGGQDEQYF
TGTGCCAGCAGCCAAAGGCCGGGAGGGCAAGACGAGCAGTACTTC
>-|TRBJ2-5|few|TRBV28
CANSPPTGYETQYF
TGTGCCAACAGCCCTCCAACGGGCTACGAGACCCAGTACTTC
>-|TRBJ2-7|many|TRBV28
CASRPDGLLQYF
TGTGCCAGCAGACCGGACGGTCTGTTGCAGTACTTC
>-|TRBJ2-3|few|TRBV7-3
CASSSQGGSGGRTDTQYF
TGTGCCAGCAGCTCCCAGGGGGGGTCCGGGGGGCGGACAGATACGCAGTATTTT
>TRBD1|TRBJ1-2|few|TRBV19
CASSRDRGKVGGYTF
TGTGCCAGTAGTAGGGACAGGGGGAAAGTAGGTGGCTACACCTTC
>TRBD1|TRBJ2-7|-|TRBV20-1
CSARSDRARNSCEQYF
TGCAGTGCTAGATCGGACAGGGCCCGAAACTCCTGCGAGCAGTACTTC
>TRBD1|TRBJ1-4|few|TRBV29-1
CSVDPFWDRRNEKLFF
TGCAGCGTTGACCCGTTTTGGGACAGGCGGAATGAAAAACTGTTTTTT
>TRBD1|TRBJ2-7|-|TRBV28
CASRDRGSYEQYF
TGTGCCAGCCGGGACAGGGGGAGCTACGAGCAGTACTTC
>TRBD1|TRBJ2-3|many|TRBV20-1
CSAAEPGTGNTDTQYF
TGCAGTGCTGCCGAGCCCGGGACAGGGAACACAGATACGCAGTATTTT
>TRBD2|TRBJ2-7|many|TRBV20-1
CSARSGGGSSYEQYF
TGCAGTGCTAGAAGTGGGGGGGGGAGCTCCTACGAGCAGTACTTC
>TRBD1|TRBJ2-7|-|TRBV7-9
CASSVAAGGFYEQYF
TGTGCCAGCAGCGTAGCGGCAGGGGGCTTCTACGAGCAGTACTTC
>TRBD2|TRBJ2-1|-|TRBV9
CASSVATSGSGVHNEQFF
TGTGCCAGCAGCGTAGCAACTAGCGGGAGTGGGGTCCACAATGAGCAGTTCTTC
>-|TRBJ1-2|few|TRBV3-1
CASSQGGSPRANYGYTF
TGTGCCAGCAGCCAAGGCGGATCGCCGCGTGCTAACTATGGCTACACCTTC
>-|TRBJ2-7|many|TRBV4-1
CASSQESGGVRGQYF
TGCGCCAGCAGCCAGGAAAGCGGAGGGGTTCGTGGGCAGTACTTC
>-|TRBJ1-1|many|TRBV5-1
CASSSHYPNTEAFF
TGCGCCAGCAGCTCCCATTATCCGAACACTGAAGCTTTCTTT
>-|TRBJ2-3|many|TRBV2
CASSPGSGTSATQYF
TGTGCCAGCAGCCCTGGGTCCGGGACATCGGCTACGCAGTATTTT
>-|TRBJ1-1|many|TRBV29-1
CSVNDRYGTEAFF
TGCAGCGTTAACGACAGGTACGGCACTGAAGCTTTCTTT
>-|TRBJ2-3|many|TRBV28
CASRGRRTSSTDTQYF
TGTGCCAGCAGGGGAAGGCGGACCTCTAGCACAGATACGCAGTATTTT
>-|TRBJ1-6|many|TRBV11-2
CASSKGWSRSYNSPLHF
TGTGCCAGCAGTAAGGGTTGGAGCCGGTCCTATAATTCACCCCTCCACTTT
>TRBD2|TRBJ2-5|-|TRBV20-1
CSAGTSGRQETQYF
TGCAGTGCCGGGACTAGCGGGAGACAAGAGACCCAGTACTTC